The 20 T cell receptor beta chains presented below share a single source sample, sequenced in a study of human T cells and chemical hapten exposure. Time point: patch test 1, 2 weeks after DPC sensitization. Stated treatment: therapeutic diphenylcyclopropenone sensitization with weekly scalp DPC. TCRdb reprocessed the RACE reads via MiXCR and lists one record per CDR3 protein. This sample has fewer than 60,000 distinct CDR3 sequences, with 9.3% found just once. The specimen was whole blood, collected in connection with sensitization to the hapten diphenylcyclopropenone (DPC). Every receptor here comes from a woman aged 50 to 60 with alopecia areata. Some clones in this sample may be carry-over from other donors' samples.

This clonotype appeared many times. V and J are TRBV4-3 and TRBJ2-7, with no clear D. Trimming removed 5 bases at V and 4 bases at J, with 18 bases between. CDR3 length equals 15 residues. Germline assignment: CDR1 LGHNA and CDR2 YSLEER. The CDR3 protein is CASSTATNPAYEQYF. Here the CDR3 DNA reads TGCGCCAGCAGCACTGCTACTAATCCAGCTTACGAGCAGTACTTC.

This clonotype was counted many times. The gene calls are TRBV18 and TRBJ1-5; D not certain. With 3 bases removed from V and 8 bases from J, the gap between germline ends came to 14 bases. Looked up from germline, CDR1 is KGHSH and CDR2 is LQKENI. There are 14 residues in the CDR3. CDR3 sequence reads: CASSPGGEEKPQHF. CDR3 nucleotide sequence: TGTGCCAGCTCACCCGGCGGGGAGGAGAAGCCCCAGCATTTT.

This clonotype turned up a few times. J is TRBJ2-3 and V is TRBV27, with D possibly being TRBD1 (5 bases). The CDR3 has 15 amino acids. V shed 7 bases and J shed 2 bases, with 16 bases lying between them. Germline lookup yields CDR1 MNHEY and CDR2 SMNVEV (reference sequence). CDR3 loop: CASKTASYYTDTQYF. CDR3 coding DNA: TGTGCCAGCAAGACAGCGTCCTATTACACAGATACGCAGTATTTT.

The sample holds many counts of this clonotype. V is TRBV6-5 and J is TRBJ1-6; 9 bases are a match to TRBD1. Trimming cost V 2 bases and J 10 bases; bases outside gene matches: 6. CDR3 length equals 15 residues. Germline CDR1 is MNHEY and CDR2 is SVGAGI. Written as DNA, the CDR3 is TGTGCCAGCAGTTACACGGACAGGGGCGACTCACCCCTCCACTTT. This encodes CASSYTDRGDSPLHF.

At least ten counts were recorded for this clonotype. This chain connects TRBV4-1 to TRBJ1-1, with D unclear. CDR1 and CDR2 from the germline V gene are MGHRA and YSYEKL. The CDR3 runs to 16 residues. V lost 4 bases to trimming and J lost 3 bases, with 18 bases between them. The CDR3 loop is CASSPGGMSKHTEAFF. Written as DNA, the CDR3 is TGCGCCAGCAGCCCAGGAGGGATGTCAAAACACACTGAAGCTTTCTTT.

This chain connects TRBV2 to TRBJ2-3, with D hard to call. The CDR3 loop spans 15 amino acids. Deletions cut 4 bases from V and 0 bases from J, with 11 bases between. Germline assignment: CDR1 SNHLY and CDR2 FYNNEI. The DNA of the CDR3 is TGTGCCAGCAGTGTATATGGCCTCAGCACAGATACGCAGTATTTT. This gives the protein CASSVYGLSTDTQYF.

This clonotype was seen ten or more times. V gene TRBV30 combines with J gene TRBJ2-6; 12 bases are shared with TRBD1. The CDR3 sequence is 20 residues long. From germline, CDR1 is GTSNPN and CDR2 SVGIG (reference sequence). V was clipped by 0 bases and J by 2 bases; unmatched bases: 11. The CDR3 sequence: CAWSVLWDRGQGTGANVLTF. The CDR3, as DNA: TGTGCCTGGAGTGTACTATGGGACAGGGGGCAGGGGACTGGGGCCAACGTCCTGACTTTC.

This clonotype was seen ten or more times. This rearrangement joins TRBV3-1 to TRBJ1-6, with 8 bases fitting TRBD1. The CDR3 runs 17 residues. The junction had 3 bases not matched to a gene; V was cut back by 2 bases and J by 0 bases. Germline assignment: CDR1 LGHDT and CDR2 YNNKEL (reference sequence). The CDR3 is CASSQRTGSSYNSPLHF. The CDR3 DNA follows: TGTGCCAGCAGCCAAAGGACAGGGAGCTCCTATAATTCACCCCTCCACTTT.

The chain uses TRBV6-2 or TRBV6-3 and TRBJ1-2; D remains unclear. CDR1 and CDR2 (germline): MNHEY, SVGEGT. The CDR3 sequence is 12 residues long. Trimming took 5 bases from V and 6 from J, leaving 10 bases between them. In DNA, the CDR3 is TGTGCCAGCAGTGCGGGAACCCATGGCTACACCTTC. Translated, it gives CASSAGTHGYTF.

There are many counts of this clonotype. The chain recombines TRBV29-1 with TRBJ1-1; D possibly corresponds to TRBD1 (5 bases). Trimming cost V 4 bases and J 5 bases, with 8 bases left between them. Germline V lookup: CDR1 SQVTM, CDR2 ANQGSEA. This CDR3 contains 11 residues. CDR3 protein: CSVGWGTEAFF. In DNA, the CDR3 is TGCAGCGTTGGTTGGGGGACTGAAGCTTTCTTT.

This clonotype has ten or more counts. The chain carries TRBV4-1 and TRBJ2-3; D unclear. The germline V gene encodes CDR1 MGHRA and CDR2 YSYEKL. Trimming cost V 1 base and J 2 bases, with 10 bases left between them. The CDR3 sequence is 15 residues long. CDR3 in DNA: TGCGCCAGCAGCCAAGTCTTGGCAAACACAGATACGCAGTATTTT. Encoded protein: CASSQVLANTDTQYF.

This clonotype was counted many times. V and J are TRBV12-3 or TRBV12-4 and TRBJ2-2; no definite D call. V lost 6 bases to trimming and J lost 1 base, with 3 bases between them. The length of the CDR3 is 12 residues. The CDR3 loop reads CASSQNTGELFF. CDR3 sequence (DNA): TGTGCCAGCAGCCAGAACACCGGGGAGCTGTTTTTT.

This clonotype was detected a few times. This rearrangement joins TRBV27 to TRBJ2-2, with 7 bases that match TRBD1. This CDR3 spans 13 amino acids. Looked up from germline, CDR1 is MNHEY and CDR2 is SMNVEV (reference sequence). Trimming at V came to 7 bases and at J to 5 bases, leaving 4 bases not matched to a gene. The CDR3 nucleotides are TGTGCCAGCAAAAAACAGGGGACCGGGGAGCTGTTTTTT. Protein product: CASKKQGTGELFF.

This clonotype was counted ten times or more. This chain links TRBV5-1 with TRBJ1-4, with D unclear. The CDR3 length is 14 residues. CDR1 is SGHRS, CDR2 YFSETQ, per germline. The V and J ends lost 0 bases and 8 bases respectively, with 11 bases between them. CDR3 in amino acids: CASSLGDSREKLFF. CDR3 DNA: TGCGCCAGCAGCTTGGGCGACTCGCGGGAAAAACTGTTTTTT. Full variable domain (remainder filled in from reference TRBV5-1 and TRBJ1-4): KAGVTQTPRYLIKTRGQQVTLSCSPISGHRSVSWYQQTPGQGLQFLFEYFSETQRNKGNFPGRFSGRQFSNSRSEMNVSTLELGDSALYLCASSLGDSREKLFFGSGTQLSVL.

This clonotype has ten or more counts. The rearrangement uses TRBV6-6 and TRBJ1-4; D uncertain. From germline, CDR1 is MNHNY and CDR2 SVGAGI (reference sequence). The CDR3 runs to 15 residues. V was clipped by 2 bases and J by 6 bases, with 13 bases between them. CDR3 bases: TGTGCCAGCAGTTACCAGCCTGGCTCCGATGAAAAACTGTTTTTT. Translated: CASSYQPGSDEKLFF.

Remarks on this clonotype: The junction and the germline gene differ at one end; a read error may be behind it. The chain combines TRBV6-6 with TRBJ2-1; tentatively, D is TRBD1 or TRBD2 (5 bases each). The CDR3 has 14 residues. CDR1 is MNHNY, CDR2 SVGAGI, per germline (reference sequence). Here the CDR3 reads CVSSYEGTYNEQFF. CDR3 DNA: TGTGTCAGCAGTTACGAGGGGACCTACAATGAGCAGTTCTTC.

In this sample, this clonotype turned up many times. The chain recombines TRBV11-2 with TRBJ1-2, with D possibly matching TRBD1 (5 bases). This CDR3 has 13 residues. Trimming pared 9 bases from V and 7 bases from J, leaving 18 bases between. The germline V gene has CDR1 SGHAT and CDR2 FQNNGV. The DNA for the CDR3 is TGTGCCAGTTCCCATGGGGGGGAGAGTGGCTACACCTTC. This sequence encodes CASSHGGESGYTF. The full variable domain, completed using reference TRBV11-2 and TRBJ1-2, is EAGVAQSPRYKIIEKRQSVAFWCNPISGHATLYWYQQILGQGPKLLIQFQNNGVVDDSQLPKDRFSAERLKGVDSTLKIQPAKLEDSAVYLCASSHGGESGYTFGSGTRLTVV.

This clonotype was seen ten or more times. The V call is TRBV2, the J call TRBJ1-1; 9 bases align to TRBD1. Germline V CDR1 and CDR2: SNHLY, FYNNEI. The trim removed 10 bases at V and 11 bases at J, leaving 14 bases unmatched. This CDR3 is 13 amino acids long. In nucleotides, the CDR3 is TGTGCCAACAGAGACCGCGGACAGGGGTCCGCTTTCTTT. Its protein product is CANRDRGQGSAFF.

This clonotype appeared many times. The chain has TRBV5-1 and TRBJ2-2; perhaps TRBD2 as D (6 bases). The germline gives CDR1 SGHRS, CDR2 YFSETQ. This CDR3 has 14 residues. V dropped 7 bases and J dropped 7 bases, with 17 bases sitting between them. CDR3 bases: TGCGCCAGCTTATACCTGGAGGGGAACGGGGAGCTGTTTTTT. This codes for CASLYLEGNGELFF.

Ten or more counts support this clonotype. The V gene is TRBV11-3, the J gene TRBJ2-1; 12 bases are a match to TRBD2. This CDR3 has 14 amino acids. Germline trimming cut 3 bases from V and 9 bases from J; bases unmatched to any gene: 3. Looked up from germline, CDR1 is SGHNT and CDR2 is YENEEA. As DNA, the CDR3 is TGTGCCAGCAGCTTGACTAGCGGGAGTTCTGAGCAGTTCTTC. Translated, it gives CASSLTSGSSEQFF.